The rows below give T cell receptor beta chains drawn from one sample of a study of blood T cell repertoires in COVID-19. Only in-frame clones appear in the TCRdb table, and some are missing; sequencing was by immunoSEQ multiplex PCR. This sample has 450,000 or so clones; roughly 89% occur once, and the top ten carry 0.75% to 0.9%. Sequencing was carried out using peripheral blood. These receptors were taken from a man between 18 and 29 years old with COVID-19, enrolled during active disease. Each CDR3 is given with its conserved first and last residue. Fields, in order: V gene, CDR3 protein.

V gene: TRBV10-1
CDR3 protein: CASSEDGLPRSNTEAFF

V gene: TRBV6-5
CDR3 protein: CASSRDTTNQPQHF

V gene: TRBV5-5
CDR3 protein: CASSFLDRENSPLHF

V gene: TRBV7-9
CDR3 protein: CASTEGAAGPYGYTF

V gene: TRBV4-1
CDR3 protein: CASSQDPDYTGELFF

V gene: TRBV6-1
CDR3 protein: CASSEAPAARGLFF

V gene: TRBV27
CDR3 protein: CASSLTASSYNSPLHF

V gene: TRBV7-9
CDR3 protein: CASSLYGRTSSGNTIYF

V gene: TRBV14
CDR3 protein: CASSPQKGKQETQYF

V gene: TRBV3-1/TRBV3-2
CDR3 protein: CASSQDLLSGTEAFF

V gene: TRBV28
CDR3 protein: CASSSIAGGRREQFF

V gene: TRBV5-4
CDR3 protein: CASSFSGTYNEQFF

V gene: TRBV18
CDR3 protein: CASSPPASNYGYTF

V gene: TRBV12-3/TRBV12-4
CDR3 protein: CASSLQDYEQYF

V gene: TRBV6-4
CDR3 protein: CASRDSFYNSPLHF

V gene: TRBV5-1
CDR3 protein: CASSLTGGSPDYTF

V gene: TRBV18
CDR3 protein: CASSPTPSSYNEQFF

V gene: TRBV7-6
CDR3 protein: CASSSQETGTGELFF

V gene: TRBV5-1
CDR3 protein: CASSSGSSYNEQFF

V gene: TRBV6-6
CDR3 protein: CASTDRSRVGELFF

V gene: TRBV19
CDR3 protein: CASSVRTGLPEKLFF

V gene: TRBV27
CDR3 protein: CASSLGRGYEQYF

V gene: TRBV27
CDR3 protein: CASSLIKGASYEQYF

V gene: TRBV7-2
CDR3 protein: CASSLQVNGELFF

V gene: TRBV2
CDR3 protein: CASSAGQMNTEAFF

V gene: TRBV11-2
CDR3 protein: CASSLDRRSVTFF

V gene: TRBV27
CDR3 protein: CASSLSRGSTEAFF

V gene: TRBV7-3
CDR3 protein: CASSPVAGEIDEQYF

V gene: TRBV5-1
CDR3 protein: CASSSDWAGIGHDEQFF

V gene: TRBV25-1
CDR3 protein: CASSRQQRDRHTEAFF

V gene: TRBV5-4
CDR3 protein: CASSFKDTQYF

V gene: TRBV15
CDR3 protein: CATSRDHRDEQFF

V gene: TRBV4-1
CDR3 protein: CASSQETANQPQHF

V gene: TRBV5-1
CDR3 protein: CASSTARGLNEQFF

V gene: TRBV7-2
CDR3 protein: CASSFGRGRETQYF

V gene: TRBV2
CDR3 protein: CASSGTGGPIFF

V gene: TRBV3-1/TRBV3-2
CDR3 protein: CASSQGGPPYEQYF

V gene: TRBV3-1/TRBV3-2
CDR3 protein: CASSRTSSTDTQYF

V gene: TRBV12-3/TRBV12-4
CDR3 protein: CASSFSNTGELFF

V gene: TRBV3-1/TRBV3-2
CDR3 protein: CASSLTSGGAPGEQFF

V gene: TRBV9
CDR3 protein: CASSVGGAGGVETQYF

V gene: TRBV18
CDR3 protein: CASSPPGSLASGANVLTF

V gene: TRBV5-1
CDR3 protein: CASSLVGSTGYNEQFF

V gene: TRBV2
CDR3 protein: CASSPDGGTLTDTQYF

V gene: TRBV30
CDR3 protein: CAWSTSNTGELFF

V gene: TRBV2
CDR3 protein: CATRQGTMKAFF

V gene: TRBV7-2
CDR3 protein: CASSFQTGLNTEAFF

V gene: TRBV5-4
CDR3 protein: CASSLVQGFSSYEQYF

V gene: TRBV7-9
CDR3 protein: CASSYTGTVRSYEQYF